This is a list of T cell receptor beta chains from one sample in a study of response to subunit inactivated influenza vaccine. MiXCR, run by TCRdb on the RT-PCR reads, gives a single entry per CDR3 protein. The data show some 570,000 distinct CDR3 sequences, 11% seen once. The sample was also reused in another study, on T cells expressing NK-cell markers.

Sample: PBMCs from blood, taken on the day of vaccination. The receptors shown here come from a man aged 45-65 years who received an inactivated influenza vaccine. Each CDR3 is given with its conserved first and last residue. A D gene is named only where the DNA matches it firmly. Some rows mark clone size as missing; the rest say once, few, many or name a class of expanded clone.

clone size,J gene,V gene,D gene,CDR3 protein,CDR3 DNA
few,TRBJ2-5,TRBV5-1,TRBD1,CASSPQGAKETQYF,TGCGCCAGCAGCCCACAGGGGGCTAAGGAGACCCAGTACTTC
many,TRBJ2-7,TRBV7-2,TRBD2,CASSLLADSYEQYF,TGTGCCAGCAGCTTGCTAGCGGACTCATACGAGCAGTACTTC
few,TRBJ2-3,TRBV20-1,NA,CSARQRDSTDTQYF,TGCAGTGCTAGACAGCGTGACAGCACAGATACGCAGTATTTT
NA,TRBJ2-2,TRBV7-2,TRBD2,CASSLAGGLNTGELFF,TGTGCCAGCAGCTTAGCGGGAGGGTTGAACACCGGGGAGCTGTTTTTT
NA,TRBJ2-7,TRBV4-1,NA,CASSHYIPSYEQYF,TGCGCCAGCAGCCACTACATTCCCTCCTACGAGCAGTACTTC
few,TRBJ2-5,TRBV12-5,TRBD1,CASAPGQVQETQYF,TGTGCTAGTGCCCCGGGACAGGTACAAGAGACCCAGTACTTC
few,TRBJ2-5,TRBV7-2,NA,CASSPRQHQETQYF,TGTGCCAGCAGCCCGCGACAGCACCAAGAGACCCAGTACTTC
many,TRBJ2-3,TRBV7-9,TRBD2,CASRAGGTDTQYF,TGTGCCAGCCGAGCGGGAGGCACAGATACGCAGTATTTT
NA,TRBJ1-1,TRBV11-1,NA,CASSLEVRAGAPNTEAFF,TGTGCCAGCAGCTTAGAGGTTAGGGCAGGGGCGCCGAACACTGAAGCTTTCTTT
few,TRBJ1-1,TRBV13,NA,CASSSRKTRNTEAFF,TGTGCCAGCAGCTCGAGAAAAACACGGAACACTGAAGCTTTCTTT